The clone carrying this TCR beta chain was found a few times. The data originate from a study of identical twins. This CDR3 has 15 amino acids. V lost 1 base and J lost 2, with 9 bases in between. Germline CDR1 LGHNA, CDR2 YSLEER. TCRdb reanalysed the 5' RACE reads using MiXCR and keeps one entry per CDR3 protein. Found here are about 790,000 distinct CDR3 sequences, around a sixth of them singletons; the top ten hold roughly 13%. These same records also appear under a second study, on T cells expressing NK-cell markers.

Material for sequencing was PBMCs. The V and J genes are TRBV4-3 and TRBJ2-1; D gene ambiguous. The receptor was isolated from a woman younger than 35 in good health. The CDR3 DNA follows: TGCGCCAGCAGCCAAGTTGTTGGGCCCTACAATGAGCAGTTCTTC. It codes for CASSQVVGPYNEQFF.